This paragraph covers one TCR beta chain sequence. Its antigen is currently not known. No clone much larger than this one lies a single base away; base qualities are absent. TCRbeta CDR3 regions were amplified from genomic DNA by means of the immunoSEQ Assay, a bias-controlled multiplex PCR. From the authors' description of their analysis: Within the assay, amplification of reference gene primers was used to estimate how many nucleated cells each sample contained. To quantify the absolute abundance of each unique TCRbeta CDR3 rearrangement, sequence reads were collapsed and filtered. For each sample, productive Simpson clonality was calculated as the square root of Simpson's diversity index across productive rearrangements. The source is immuneACCESS, and TCRdb retained only in-frame sequences with V and J called. Part of the clones is not carried over; for the studies checked, unresolved V genes explain less than half of this, and the remainder is unexplained. That table is the source of V, J and clone size, and D and trimming were worked out from the DNA. The sample includes about 440,000 clones, with around nine tenths observed a single time. The ten largest clones add up to under 2.5% of the sample.

The source of the sample is a study of blood T cell repertoires in COVID-19 (dated by TCRdb to 2020 to 2022). Describing the broader study: Samples covering the acute and convalescent phases of COVID-19 were provided by collaborators in the United States, Italy and Spain. The prospective study material was composed of cDNA or gDNA derived from T cells, B-cell-depleted T cells, or PBMCs. Deeply sampled blood TCRbeta repertoires from subjects exposed to, actively infected with, or recovered from COVID-19 were included in the dataset. The repertoires were released in a freely available public database meant as a resource for research on the immune response to SARS-CoV-2. Samples were obtained from the ongoing ImmuneRACE study (first 160 participants) and from some 1,200 subjects provided by 6 global collaborators. Nearly every sample came with metadata listing a de-identified subject ID, COVID-19 status, age in years and sex. Where available, HLA class I and class II types were taken from metadata supplied by the sample provider and were not determined by assay-based typing.

General findings and caveats noted by the study authors: Clinical and demographic metadata were provided uncurated, with the amount varying by source and participant.

Enrolling through a virtual design, the prospective study's participants ranged in age from roughly 18 to 89 years and lived across about two dozen United States geographic areas. In the prospective study, cohorts were assigned on the basis of participant-reported clinical history obtained from a screening survey and a study questionnaire. Each participant in the prospective study had whole blood, serum and a nasopharyngeal or oropharyngeal swab collected by mobile phlebotomists. Prospective study participants could optionally give additional blood draws and questionnaires over an approximately 2-month period. Prospective study blood samples were shipped either frozen or at room temperature before DNA extraction. From cysteine to phenylalanine, the CDR3 is 15 amino acids long. This entry keeps only the CDR3 DNA: 45 bases, framed from base 1. A distance of 9 bases separates the germline ends of V and J, which lose 0 bases and 3 bases respectively. Via the germline V gene (reference sequence), CDR1 is LGHDT and CDR2 YNNKEL.

Material: PBMCs or T cells enriched from blood (not recorded which). The clonotype was recovered from a woman aged 18-29 years with acute COVID-19. The V gene is TRBV3-1 (or the pseudogene TRBV3-2) and the J gene is TRBJ1-5; too little of a D gene remains to name it. The encoded CDR3 is CASSQDPVNNQPQHF. The nucleotides are TGTGCCAGCAGCCAAGATCCGGTAAACAATCAGCCCCAGCATTTT.